The text below deals with one T cell receptor beta chain. The record originates from a study of blood T cell repertoires in COVID-19. Study as a whole: Sites across the United States, Italy and Spain contributed samples from acute and convalescent COVID-19.

As originally analysed: Amplification with reference gene primers provided the estimates of nucleated cell counts. Sequencing was performed with immunoSEQ multiplex PCR; in TCRdb, only in-frame clones are kept and a portion is missing. The D gene and trimming were derived from the DNA, and the V and J assignments and clone size from that table. The data show roughly 50,000 clones, around 90% seen once. Trimming removed 3 bases at V and 2 bases at J, with 13 bases between. The germline CDR1 and CDR2 sequences are LNHDA and SQIVND (reference sequence). The CDR3 length is 15 residues. This TCR was sampled from a man in his fifties or sixties with acute or convalescent COVID-19. The chain uses TRBV19 and TRBJ1-1; a weak D match, TRBD1 (5 bases). What was sequenced was peripheral blood. The CDR3: CASSIWPRVNTEAFF. The CDR3 DNA sequence: TGTGCCAGTAGTATCTGGCCCAGGGTTAACACTGAAGCTTTCTTT.